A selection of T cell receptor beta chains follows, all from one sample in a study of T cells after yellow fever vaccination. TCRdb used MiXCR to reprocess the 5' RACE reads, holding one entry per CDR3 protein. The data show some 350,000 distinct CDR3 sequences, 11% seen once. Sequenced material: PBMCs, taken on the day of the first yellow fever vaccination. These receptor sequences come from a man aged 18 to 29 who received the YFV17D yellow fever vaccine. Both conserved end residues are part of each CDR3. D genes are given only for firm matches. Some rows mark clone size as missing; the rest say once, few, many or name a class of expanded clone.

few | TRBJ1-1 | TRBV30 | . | TGTGCCTGCGCGGACACTGAAGCTTTCTTT | CACADTEAFF
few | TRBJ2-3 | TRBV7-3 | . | TGTGCCAGCAGCCCCCTCGGGGGCCAGGGAGATACGCAGTATTTT | CASSPLGGQGDTQYF
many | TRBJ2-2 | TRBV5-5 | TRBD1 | TGTGCCAGCAGCTTGATAACAGGGGACACCGGGGAGCTGTTTTTT | CASSLITGDTGELFF
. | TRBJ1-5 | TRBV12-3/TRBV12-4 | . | TGTGCCAGCAGTTTGAGAGGCGCCCAGCATTTT | CASSLRGAQHF
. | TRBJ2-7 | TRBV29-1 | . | TGCAGCGTTGAAGACAGTCTTTACGAGCAGTACTTC | CSVEDSLYEQYF
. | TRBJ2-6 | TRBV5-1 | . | TGCGCCAGCAGCTTCCCGGGACAAAGCTCTGGGGCCAACGTCCTGACTTTC | CASSFPGQSSGANVLTF
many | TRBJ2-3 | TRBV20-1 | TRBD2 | TGCAGTGCTAGAGTCGGCGGGGGGGCAGATACGCAGTATTTT | CSARVGGGADTQYF
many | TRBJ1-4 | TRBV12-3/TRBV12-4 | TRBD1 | TGTGCCAGCAGTTTCTCGTTTCGGGGGACAGGGTACGAAAAACTGTTTTTT | CASSFSFRGTGYEKLFF
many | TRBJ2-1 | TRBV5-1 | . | TGCGCCAGCAGGTTACAGGGAACCTACAATGAGCAGTTCTTC | CASRLQGTYNEQFF
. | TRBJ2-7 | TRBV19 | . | TGTGCCAGTAGTATAGACCAGGGACATGCGACAGCCTACGAGCAGTACTTC | CASSIDQGHATAYEQYF
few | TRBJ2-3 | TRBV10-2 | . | TGCGCCAGCAGATTTACATTGGTTACAGATACGCAGTATTTT | CASRFTLVTDTQYF
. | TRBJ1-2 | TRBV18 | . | TGTGCCAGCTTCCCCTTCCGGGAGAACACCTATGATGGCTACACCTTC | CASFPFRENTYDGYTF
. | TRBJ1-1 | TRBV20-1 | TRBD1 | TGCAGTGCTTTACAGGGGTACTACACTGAAGCTTTCTTT | CSALQGYYTEAFF
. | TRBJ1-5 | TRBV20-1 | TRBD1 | TGCAGTGCTAGAGTTCCGGGACAGATGGGTCAGGGCAATCAGCCCCAGCATTTT | CSARVPGQMGQGNQPQHF
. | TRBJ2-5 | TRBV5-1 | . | TGCGCCAGCAGCTTGGACGGGGGCCTTTCCGAGGGGACCCAGTACTTC | CASSLDGGLSEGTQYF
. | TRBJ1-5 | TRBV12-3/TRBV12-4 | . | TGTGCCAGCCGATGGGGGGGGATCGGTCAGCCCCAGCATTTT | CASRWGGIGQPQHF
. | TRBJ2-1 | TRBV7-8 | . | TGTGCCAGCAGCCAAAGCAGGGGGTTAGGGGGGGGTGAGCAGTTCTTC | CASSQSRGLGGGEQFF
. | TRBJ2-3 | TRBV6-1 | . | TGTGCCAGCAGTGGACTACAGGGTGGTACGCAGTATTTT | CASSGLQGGTQYF
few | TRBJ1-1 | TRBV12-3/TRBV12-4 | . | TGTGCCAGCAGTTTACGAGGGGCGGAATCTGAAGCTTTCTTT | CASSLRGAESEAFF
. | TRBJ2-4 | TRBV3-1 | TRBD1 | TGTGCCAGCAGCCAAGCACCCCAGGGACAGGGGTACTTC | CASSQAPQGQGYF
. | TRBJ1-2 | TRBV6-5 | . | TGTGCCAGCAGTTACTCCGAACTACTTAACTATGGCTACACCTTC | CASSYSELLNYGYTF
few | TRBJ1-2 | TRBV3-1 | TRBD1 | TGTGCCAGCAGCCAAGAAAATCGGGGACAGGCGTATGGCTACACCTTC | CASSQENRGQAYGYTF
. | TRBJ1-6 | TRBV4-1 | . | TGCGCCAGCAGCCATCCCACGGGGGTAGGTTCACCCCTCCACTTT | CASSHPTGVGSPLHF
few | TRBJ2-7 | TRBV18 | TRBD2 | TGTGCCAGCTCACCTTCTAGCGGGACCGAGCAGTACTTC | CASSPSSGTEQYF
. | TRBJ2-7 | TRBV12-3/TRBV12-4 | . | TGTGCCAGCAGTTTAAGGGGTGGGACGTCCTCCCCCTACGAGCAGTACTTC | CASSLRGGTSSPYEQYF
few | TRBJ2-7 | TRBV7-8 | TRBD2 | TGTGCCAGCAGCTTAGCCCTTATCCCTATCGTAGCGGGGGTCTCCTACGAGCAGTACTTC | CASSLALIPIVAGVSYEQYF
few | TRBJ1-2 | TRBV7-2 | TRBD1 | TGTGCCAGCAGCCTTACCGGGACAGGGAACTATGGCTACACCTTC | CASSLTGTGNYGYTF
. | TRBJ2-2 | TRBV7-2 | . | TGTGCCACCTTTAGAAGGGGGGGCTACGGGGAGCTGTTTTTT | CATFRRGGYGELFF
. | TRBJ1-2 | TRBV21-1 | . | TGTGCCGGAATAGATCCGAACTATGGCTACACCTTC | CAGIDPNYGYTF
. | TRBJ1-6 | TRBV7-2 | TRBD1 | TGTGCCAGCAGCATAGGACAGGGTCGGTATAATTCACCCCTCCACTTT | CASSIGQGRYNSPLHF
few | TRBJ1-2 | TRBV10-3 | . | TGTGCCATCAGTCCGGTCCGCGGGGCGACTAACTATGGCTACACCTTC | CAISPVRGATNYGYTF
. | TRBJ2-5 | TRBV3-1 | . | TGTGCCAGCAGCCAACAGCGGTTAAAAGAGACCCAGTACTTC | CASSQQRLKETQYF
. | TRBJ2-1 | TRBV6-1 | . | TGTGCCAGCAGGATAGGGGGCTACAATGAGCAGTTCTTC | CASRIGGYNEQFF